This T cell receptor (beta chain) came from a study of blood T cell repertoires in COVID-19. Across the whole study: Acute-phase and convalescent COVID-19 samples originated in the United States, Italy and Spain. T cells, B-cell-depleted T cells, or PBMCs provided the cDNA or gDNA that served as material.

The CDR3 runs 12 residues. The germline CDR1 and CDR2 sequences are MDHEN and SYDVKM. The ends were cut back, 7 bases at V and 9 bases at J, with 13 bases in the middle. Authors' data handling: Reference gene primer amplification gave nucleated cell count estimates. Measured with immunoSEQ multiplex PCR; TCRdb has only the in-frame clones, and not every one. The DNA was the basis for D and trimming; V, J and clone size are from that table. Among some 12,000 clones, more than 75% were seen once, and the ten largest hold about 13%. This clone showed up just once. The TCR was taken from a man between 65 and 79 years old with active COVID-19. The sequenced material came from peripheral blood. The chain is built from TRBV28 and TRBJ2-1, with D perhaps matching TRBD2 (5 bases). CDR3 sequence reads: CASTPGEGEQFF. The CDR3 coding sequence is TGTGCCAGCACCCCCGGAGAGGGTGAGCAGTTCTTC.